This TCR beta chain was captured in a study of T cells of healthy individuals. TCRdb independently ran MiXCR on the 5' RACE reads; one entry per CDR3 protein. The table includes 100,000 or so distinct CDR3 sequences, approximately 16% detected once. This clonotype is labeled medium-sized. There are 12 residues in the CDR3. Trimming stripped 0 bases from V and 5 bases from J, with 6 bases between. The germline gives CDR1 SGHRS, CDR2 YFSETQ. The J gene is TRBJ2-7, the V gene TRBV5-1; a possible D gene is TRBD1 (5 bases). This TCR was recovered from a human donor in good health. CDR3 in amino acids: CASSLGRDEQYF. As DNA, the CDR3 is TGCGCCAGCAGCTTGGGCAGGGACGAGCAGTACTTC.